This T cell receptor (beta chain) was captured by sequencing in a study of B cell selection in AIRE deficiency. Method: immunoSEQ multiplex PCR; TCRdb's copy keeps in-frame clones and lacks some. The data hold 20,000 to 25,000 clones, with 80% to 95% observed a single time. Regulatory T cells were sorted as CD4+CD25hiCD127low/negative cells. Trimming shortened V by 5 bases and J by 3 bases, and 11 bases separated the two germline ends. This CDR3 is built from 13 residues. CDR1 LNHDA and CDR2 SQIVND come from the germline V gene (reference sequence). The sequenced material came from CD4+CD25+ Tregs sorted from PBMCs. This TCR came from a human donor in good health. The gene calls are TRBV19 and TRBJ2-7; D is undetermined. CDR3 coding DNA: TGTGCCAGTAGTGAAGGCCATGACTACGAGCAGTACTTC. It encodes CASSEGHDYEQYF.